The T cell receptor beta chain described here comes from a study of CD8 T cells in ankylosing spondylitis (dated by TCRdb to 2016 to 2017). In the study overall: T cell receptor beta repertoires were profiled in healthy donors and ankylosing spondylitis patients so that disease-linked TCR variants could be found. The full study cohort comprised 25 ankylosing spondylitis patients and over a hundred healthy donors. Peripheral blood was sampled, and synovial fluid was additionally collected from ankylosing spondylitis patients.

Germline trimming amounts to 0 bases on V and 2 bases on J, with 3 as the count of junction bases outside the gene matches. The germline V gene provides CDR1 LGHNA and CDR2 YSLEER. Including cysteine and phenylalanine, the CDR3 has 17 amino acids. The DNA shown is the 51-base CDR3, in frame from base 1. What the study reported, not specific to this receptor: Some motif variants had previously been reported in the synovial fluid and blood of reactive arthritis patients, which suggests shared mechanisms of disease initiation. A CD8+ phenotype was shown by the disease-linked clones, which were found at relatively low frequencies in peripheral blood. Blood from ankylosing spondylitis patients appeared to be characterized by a TCR beta motif made up of under ten highly homologous amino acid variants. According to the report, matched synovial fluid samples from ankylosing spondylitis patients were significantly enriched for the disease-linked clones.

The sequencing machine was an Illumina HiSeq 2500. Quantitative 5'-RACE with molecular barcodes was the method used to prepare the TCR beta libraries. Turning to the authors' computational methods: A new computational method based on a probabilistic model of VDJ rearrangement was used to identify disease-linked TCR variants. TCRdb's own reprocessing of the public reads used fastp at Q25 and MiXCR and kept productive beta chains. Here each entry gathers all rows of one CDR3 protein and keeps the most common genes and DNA. The V and J calls come from TCRdb's annotation, not from the publication. The sample table lists hundreds of thousands of distinct CDR3 sequences, approximately 20% of them with a count of one. Of the sample, roughly 43% is held by the ten largest clones. Comments on this clonotype: Its antigen is still unknown. No base qualities exist here, and no much larger clone lies one base off it.

Sample: blood, either unsorted or a sorted T cell fraction (not recorded which). The receptor chain draws on TRBV4-3 and TRBJ2-5, with 13 central nucleotides matching TRBD2. This TCR derives from a male donor with ankylosing spondylitis. The DNA is as follows: TGCGCCAGCAGCCAAGACGAGGGACTAGCGGGACAAGAGACCCAGTACTTC. Its translation is CASSQDEGLAGQETQYF.